These 14 T cell receptor beta chains share one sample of origin, sequenced in a study of T cell responses to AZD1222 COVID-19 vaccine. Clones were read by immunoSEQ multiplex PCR, and TCRdb kept only the in-frame ones, dropping some. The sample has approximately 160,000 clones; approximately 90% are singletons. This material consisted of peripheral blood, taken on day 0 of AZD1222 vaccination. The receptors shown here come from an adult in good health.

In its sample, this clone was seen once. This chain connects TRBV6-1 to TRBJ1-1; 12 bases match TRBD1. CDR1 MNHNS and CDR2 SASEGT come from the germline V gene. This CDR3 is 18 amino acids long. Trimming removed 4 bases from V and 0 bases from J; junction bases left unmatched: 9. As DNA, the CDR3 is TGTGCCAGCAGTGGCCCGGGACAGGGGGCCCTCATGAACACTGAAGCTTTCTTT. Protein: CASSGPGQGALMNTEAFF.

Remarks on this clone: Other DNA sequences in the same sample also yield this CDR3. V and J are TRBV9 and TRBJ2-7; 7 nucleotides align to TRBD2. The junction had 5 bases not matched to a gene; V was cut back by 0 bases and J by 2 bases. The CDR3 is made up of 15 amino acids. Germline loops: CDR1 SGDLS, CDR2 YYNGEE. The CDR3 protein is CASSVGPSGPYEQYF. The DNA for the CDR3 is TGTGCCAGCAGCGTAGGCCCTAGCGGACCCTACGAGCAGTACTTC.

The genes are TRBV12-5 and TRBJ1-3; D may be TRBD1 (6 bases). Per germline, CDR1 LGHNT and CDR2 FRNRAP. V dropped 6 bases and J dropped 2 bases, with 14 bases sitting between them. The CDR3 loop spans 15 amino acids. The CDR3: CASGLPQGTGNTIYF. The CDR3 bases are TGTGCTAGTGGCCTCCCGCAGGGGACTGGAAACACCATATATTTT.

The rearrangement links TRBV5-6 to TRBJ2-5; TRBD2 matches 7 bases. This CDR3 region has 18 residues. Trimming at V came to 0 bases and at J to 5 bases, leaving 16 bases not matched to a gene. Germline assignment: CDR1 SGHDT and CDR2 YYEEEE. CDR3 protein: CASSLVYGLAVTAETQYF. In nucleotides, the CDR3 is TGTGCCAGCAGCTTGGTATACGGGCTAGCGGTTACGGCGGAGACCCAGTACTTC.

This clone appeared many times. This chain connects TRBV14 to TRBJ2-1; D not certain. The CDR3 loop spans 13 amino acids. From germline, CDR1 is SGHDN and CDR2 FVKESK. V gave up 4 bases and J gave up 8 bases, with 12 bases separating them. CDR3 DNA sequence: TGTGCCAGCAGCCCACGGCGGCGGCATGAGCAGTTCTTC. Encoded protein: CASSPRRRHEQFF.

The rearrangement joins TRBV19 to TRBJ1-2; TRBD1 agrees at 9 bases. CDR3 length: 15 amino acids. Germline CDR1 is LNHDA and CDR2 is SQIVND (reference sequence). Germline trimming cut 4 bases from V and 2 bases from J; bases unmatched to any gene: 5. The CDR3 protein is CASSNSGTGNYGYTF. The CDR3 bases are TGTGCCAGTAGTAACTCCGGGACAGGGAACTATGGCTACACCTTC.

J is TRBJ2-7 and V is TRBV6-5; D possibly uses TRBD1 or TRBD2 (5 bases each). V dropped 8 bases and J dropped 4 bases, with 12 bases sitting between them. The CDR3 is made up of 12 amino acids. Germline-derived CDR1 and CDR2 are MNHEY and SVGAGI. This chain's CDR3 is CASRDGRYEQYF. The CDR3 coding sequence is TGTGCCAGCCGGGACGGAAGATACGAGCAGTACTTC.

V is TRBV5-1 and J is TRBJ2-7, with D tentatively TRBD1 or TRBD2 (5 bases each). Germline lookup yields CDR1 SGHRS and CDR2 YFSETQ. V lost 3 bases to trimming and J lost 0 bases, with 7 bases between them. This CDR3 spans 13 amino acids. The CDR3 spells CASSWDVSYEQYF. CDR3 nucleotide sequence: TGCGCCAGCAGCTGGGACGTCTCCTACGAGCAGTACTTC.

This clone was observed once. The J gene is TRBJ1-2, the V gene TRBV7-2; D not certain. With 4 bases removed from V and 5 bases from J, the gap between germline ends came to 5 bases. The CDR3 sequence is 11 residues long. Germline CDR1 reads SGHTA; CDR2 reads FQGNSA. This chain's CDR3 is CASSYNYGYTF. DNA of the CDR3: TGTGCCAGCAGCTATAATTATGGCTACACCTTC.

This clone was recorded only once. The CDR3 reads CASSIPGLQPQHF. Written as DNA, the CDR3 is TGTGCCAGTAGTATTCCGGGCCTTCAGCCCCAGCATTTT. The V call is TRBV19, the J call TRBJ1-5; D gene ambiguous. CDR3 length: 13 residues. CDR1 is LNHDA and CDR2 is SQIVND in the germline V gene (reference sequence). The V gene lost 3 bases and the J gene lost 6 bases, with 9 bases spanning the gap.

This chain links TRBV4-1 with TRBJ1-5, with a possible D match to TRBD1 (5 bases). In germline, CDR1 is MGHRA, CDR2 YSYEKL. V dropped 4 bases and J dropped 0 bases, with 10 bases sitting between them. The CDR3 is 15 residues long. DNA of the CDR3: TGCGCCAGCAGCCCCGGGACCCTTAGCAATCAGCCCCAGCATTTT. This translates into CASSPGTLSNQPQHF.

J is TRBJ2-1 and V is TRBV5-1, with 14 bases matching TRBD2. V lost 2 bases, J lost 2 bases, and 15 bases stayed unmatched. Per the germline V gene, CDR1 is SGHRS and CDR2 is YFSETQ. The CDR3 length is 21 residues. For the CDR3, the DNA is TGCGCCAGCAGCTTTCCCGAGACTCCGGGACTAGCGGGAGTGGCCTACAATGAGCAGTTCTTC. Translation: CASSFPETPGLAGVAYNEQFF.

Only a few counts were recorded for this clone. The CDR3 DNA reads TGTGCCAGCAGCGCGCAGACAGGGCACTATGGCTACACCTTC. Residues: CASSAQTGHYGYTF. The chain is built from TRBV9 and TRBJ1-2, with TRBD1 matching over 7 bases. Germline-derived CDR1 and CDR2 are SGDLS and YYNGEE. V lost 3 bases and J lost 3; bases outside the gene matches: 5. The CDR3 is 14 amino acids.

The rearrangement uses TRBV9 and TRBJ2-5; 8 positions agree with TRBD2. V shed 0 bases, J shed 4 bases, and the junction held 5 bases outside the gene matches. Germline CDR1 is SGDLS and CDR2 is YYNGEE. The length of the CDR3 is 15 residues. CDR3 in amino acids: CASSVAGGPRETQYF. The CDR3 coding sequence is TGTGCCAGCAGCGTAGCGGGAGGGCCTCGAGAGACCCAGTACTTC.